Below, 12 T cell receptor beta chains from the same sample are listed, as sequenced in a study of blood T cells in healthy people across ages. Through a sample-barcoded 5' primer and a J-beta primer mix, a second PCR was run for roughly 6 to 11 cycles. In TCRdb, the 5' RACE reads were re-called with MiXCR into one record per CDR3 protein. The table includes 1.4 million to 1.5 million distinct CDR3 sequences, 35% to 45% detected once. The material sequenced was blood. The receptors originated from a woman aged 18-29 years in good health.

Comment on this clonotype: An end of the junction does not agree with germline; a read error may underlie this. The genes are TRBV27 and TRBJ2-1; TRBD2 agrees at 14 bases. CDR3 size: 17 residues. Germline-derived CDR1 and CDR2 are MNHEY and SMNVEV (reference sequence). The CDR3 reads CASSNLGTSGSFMGTVF. As DNA, the CDR3 is TGTGCCAGCAGTAACCTGGGGACTAGCGGGAGTTTTATGGGGACGGTCTTC.

This sequence joins TRBV25-1 and TRBJ1-5; D call uncertain. Trimming left V 1 base short and J 5 bases short, with 3 bases between. Germline V lookup: CDR1 MGHDK, CDR2 SYGVNS. The CDR3 runs to 12 residues. CDR3 amino acids: CASSESYQPQHF. The DNA of the CDR3 is TGTGCCAGCAGTGAATCCTATCAGCCCCAGCATTTT.

On this clonotype: An end of the junction does not agree with germline; a read error may underlie this. The V call is TRBV5-1, the J call TRBJ2-5; tentatively, D is TRBD2 (6 bases). Germline V gives CDR1 SGHRS, CDR2 YFSETQ. The CDR3 covers 16 residues. This chain's CDR3 is CASNLASASIAETQYF. CDR3 in DNA: TGCGCCAGCAACTTGGCTAGCGCCTCAATTGCGGAGACCCAGTACTTC.

In its sample, this clonotype was seen a few times. The J gene is TRBJ2-1, the V gene TRBV20-1; 10 nucleotides line up with TRBD2. The CDR3 totals 15 residues. Per germline, CDR1 DFQATT and CDR2 SNEGSKA (reference sequence). V gave up 4 bases and J gave up 7 bases; unmatched junction bases: 10. The CDR3 reads CSATAGTSAGNEQFF. Here the CDR3 DNA reads TGCAGTGCTACGGCCGGGACTAGCGCCGGAAATGAGCAGTTCTTC.

CDR3 DNA sequence: TGTGCCAGCAGCTTAGACGGGTATGAAGATGAGCAGTTCTTC. It is translated as CASSLDGYEDEQFF. The gene calls are TRBV7-2 and TRBJ2-1; the D is unclear. Germline CDR1 is SGHTA and CDR2 is FQGNSA. V lost 1 base and J 8 bases, leaving 12 bases between the germline ends. The CDR3 extends over 14 amino acids.

This clonotype has only a few counts. The chain is built from TRBV15 and TRBJ1-5; maybe TRBD1 (6 bases). The CDR3 has 14 amino acids. Germline V CDR1 and CDR2: LNHNV, YYDKDF (reference sequence). V was pared by 4 bases and J by 0 bases, with 7 bases between. CDR3 amino acids: CATSKGDSNQPQHF. CDR3 coding DNA: TGTGCCACCAGCAAGGGGGATAGCAATCAGCCCCAGCATTTT.

The genes are TRBV7-3 and TRBJ2-1; 8 nucleotides agree with TRBD2. The junction had 9 bases not matched to a gene; V was cut back by 5 bases and J by 9 bases. CDR3 length: 14 amino acids. The germline CDR1 and CDR2 sequences are SGHTA and FQGTGA. The DNA of the CDR3 is TGTGCCAGCAGCCTCGGTCCCGGGGGGGCTGAGCAGTTCTTC. Translation: CASSLGPGGAEQFF.

This clonotype was seen repeatedly, ten times or more. The V call is TRBV12-3 or TRBV12-4, the J call TRBJ2-3; D remains ambiguous. V shed 4 bases and J shed 4 bases, with 3 bases lying between them. The CDR3 contains 11 residues. Written as DNA, the CDR3 is TGTGCCAGCAGTTCCTCAGATACGCAGTATTTT. Translating gives CASSSSDTQYF.

The chain links TRBV10-3 to TRBJ1-5; perhaps TRBD1 as D (5 bases). The V gene's germline CDR1 is ENHRY and CDR2 SYGVKD. V was clipped by 2 bases and J by 9 bases, with 11 bases between them. The CDR3 sequence is 13 residues long. The CDR3 DNA reads as TGTGCCATCAGTGAGGGGGCCAGACGGCCCCAGCATTTT. Amino acids: CAISEGARRPQHF.

V and J are TRBV5-1 and TRBJ1-2, with 7 bases matching TRBD1. Losses at the gene ends were 6 bases for V and 2 bases for J; bases not matched to a gene: 10. CDR1 and CDR2 (germline): SGHRS, YFSETQ. This CDR3 is built from 15 residues. CDR3 coding DNA: TGCGCCAGCAAGGATGGGGACAGACAGAACTATGGCTACACCTTC. Encoded protein: CASKDGDRQNYGYTF.

There are a few counts of this clonotype. The chain links TRBV6-5 to TRBJ2-7; D not resolved. This CDR3 is built from 15 residues. Per germline, CDR1 MNHEY and CDR2 SVGAGI. The V end was cut by 6 bases, the J end by 4 bases, with 19 bases between. DNA for the CDR3: TGTGCCAGCAGCCCCCAGCCGGGCCAGTCATACGAGCAGTACTTC. As protein: CASSPQPGQSYEQYF.

The chain carries TRBV6-5 and TRBJ2-3; TRBD2 matches at 7 bases. The CDR3 is 13 residues long. The V gene's germline CDR1 is MNHEY and CDR2 SVGAGI. V shed 6 bases and J 6 bases; nucleotides not matched to a gene: 6. As DNA, the CDR3 is TGTGCCAGCAGGGGACTAACCGATGATACGCAGTATTTT. This codes for CASRGLTDDTQYF.